These 24 T cell receptor beta chains were all obtained from the same sample, sequenced in a study of T cells in narcolepsy. Clones were sequenced by immunoSEQ multiplex PCR, and TCRdb holds only the in-frame ones, with some missing. The table lists 20,000 to 30,000 clones, more than 80% of them singletons, with roughly 1.3% in the top ten. The specimen was CD45RA- memory CD4+ T cells from PBMCs. The receptors originated from a human donor with narcolepsy.

The V and J genes are TRBV2 and TRBJ2-1, with 7 bases identical to TRBD1. V was clipped by 7 bases and J by 4 bases; unmatched bases: 10. CDR1 is SNHLY, CDR2 FYNNEI, per germline. The CDR3 is 15 amino acids. The CDR3 region is CASKTRQGDYNEQFF. DNA of the CDR3: TGTGCCAGCAAAACAAGACAGGGTGATTACAATGAGCAGTTCTTC.

The sample holds one count of this clone. This chain uses TRBV9 with TRBJ2-6; D not resolved. Germline V CDR1 and CDR2: SGDLS, YYNGEE. V was pared by 3 bases and J by 4 bases, with 11 bases between. CDR3 length equals 15 residues. The CDR3 nucleotides read TGTGCCAGCAGCGCCGCGGCAGTGGGGGCCAACGTCCTGACTTTC. It translates to CASSAAAVGANVLTF.

The chain uses TRBV13 and TRBJ1-2; 7 bases are a match to TRBD1. Germline-derived CDR1 and CDR2 are PRHDT and FYEKMQ (reference sequence). The CDR3 covers 14 residues. Trimming cost V 5 bases and J 6 bases; bases outside gene matches: 9. CDR3 protein: CASSITQGFHGYTF. As DNA, the CDR3 is TGTGCCAGCAGCATAACACAGGGGTTTCATGGCTACACCTTC.

The chain joins TRBV5-8 to TRBJ1-1; 10 nucleotides line up with TRBD1. This CDR3 comprises 14 residues. Germline loops: CDR1 SGHTS, CDR2 YDEGEE. After removal of 0 bases from V and 6 bases from J, the junction contained 2 bases not matched to a gene. CDR3: CASSLGQGAAEAFF. Written as DNA, the CDR3 is TGTGCCAGCAGCTTGGGACAGGGGGCGGCTGAAGCTTTCTTT. The full variable domain, in which reference TRBV5-8 and TRBJ1-1 provide the parts outside the CDR3, is EAGVTQSPTHLIKTRGQQATLRCSPISGHTSVYWYQQALGLGLQFLLWYDEGEERNRGNFPPRFSGRQFPNYSSELNVNALELEDSALYLCASSLGQGAAEAFFGQGTRLTVV.

The chain combines TRBV30 with TRBJ1-1; D may be TRBD1 (5 bases). Looked up from germline, CDR1 is GTSNPN and CDR2 is SVGIG (reference sequence). V was shortened by 2 bases and J by 9 bases, with 10 bases between the two germline ends. The CDR3 loop spans 11 amino acids. This CDR3 reads CAWSRAGKAFF. CDR3 sequence (DNA): TGTGCCTGGAGTAGGGCAGGGAAAGCTTTCTTT. Together with reference TRBV30 and TRBJ1-1, the CDR3 gives the full variable domain: SQTIHQWPATLVQPVGSPLSLECTVEGTSNPNLYWYRQAAGRGLQLLFYSVGIGQISSEVPQNLSASRPQDRQFILSSKKLLLSDSGFYLCAWSRAGKAFFGQGTRLTVV.

This clone has only a few counts. This chain uses TRBV5-1 with TRBJ2-5; 9 bases fit TRBD2. The germline V gene encodes CDR1 SGHRS and CDR2 YFSETQ. The CDR3 consists of 15 residues. V shed 0 bases and J 6 bases; nucleotides not matched to a gene: 6. CDR3 protein: CASSLEPREGQTQYF. The CDR3 DNA reads TGCGCCAGCAGCTTGGAACCGCGGGAGGGACAGACCCAGTACTTC.

The chain employs TRBV7-2 and TRBJ2-7, with 9 bases aligning to TRBD1. The germline gives CDR1 SGHTA, CDR2 FQGNSA. The CDR3 sequence is 15 residues long. Unmatched junction bases numbered 4, after V lost 1 base and J lost 3 bases. The CDR3 nucleotides read TGTGCCAGCAGCTTAGACAGGGGGCCTTACTACGAGCAGTACTTC. It encodes CASSLDRGPYYEQYF. Full variable domain (remainder filled in from reference TRBV7-2 and TRBJ2-7): GAGVSQSPSNKVTEKGKDVELRCDPISGHTALYWYRQSLGQGLEFLIYFQGNSAPDKSGLPSDRFSAERTGGSVSTLTIQRTQQEDSAVYLCASSLDRGPYYEQYFGPGTRLTVT.

The chain is built from TRBV23-1 and TRBJ1-2; unclear D gene. TRBV23-1 is classed as an ORF, of uncertain function. Trimming pared 7 bases from V and 7 bases from J, leaving 22 bases between. CDR3 length: 15 residues. As DNA, the CDR3 is TGCGCCAGCACAATTGTTAGACGCGCCAGGTGTGGCTACACCTTC. This translates into CASTIVRRARCGYTF.

The V and J genes are TRBV7-2 and TRBJ2-7; 8 bases line up with TRBD2. With 5 bases clipped from V and 6 bases from J, the junction kept 12 bases outside the gene matches. This CDR3 contains 15 residues. Germline-derived CDR1 and CDR2 are SGHTA and FQGNSA. In DNA, the CDR3 is TGTGCCAGCAGCCCCCAGGGACTAGGACTCGGCGAGCAGTACTTC. Its translation: CASSPQGLGLGEQYF.

The chain is built from TRBV6-6 and TRBJ2-2; D is possibly TRBD1 (6 bases). CDR1 is MNHNY and CDR2 is SVGAGI in the germline V gene (reference sequence). V was clipped by 6 bases and J by 2 bases, with 16 bases between them. The CDR3 runs 16 residues. This chain's CDR3 is CASRLEPGHNTGELFF. The CDR3 DNA sequence: TGTGCCAGCAGACTAGAACCGGGACACAACACCGGGGAGCTGTTTTTT.

The chain has TRBV7-9 and TRBJ2-5; 8 bases match TRBD2. Germline values: CDR1 SEHNR, CDR2 FQNEAQ (reference sequence). J lost 2 bases, V lost 0 bases, and 5 bases had no gene match. This CDR3 has 16 amino acids. The CDR3 spells CASSLAELAGQETQYF. DNA of the CDR3: TGTGCCAGCAGCTTAGCGGAATTAGCGGGACAAGAGACCCAGTACTTC.

This clone was recorded a few times. V is TRBV5-4 and J is TRBJ1-3; no clear D. From germline, CDR1 is SGHNT and CDR2 YYREEE (reference sequence). The germline V and J ends were trimmed by 4 bases and 0 bases, with 14 bases remaining between them. This CDR3 comprises 16 residues. The DNA of the CDR3 is TGTGCCAGCAGCCCTAAAGAGGGAAACTCTGGAAACACCATATATTTT. This codes for CASSPKEGNSGNTIYF.

The genes are TRBV7-9 and TRBJ2-5; D uncertain. The DNA end is a closer match to TRBJ2-7, so the J assignment may be wrong. Germline CDR1 SEHNR, CDR2 FQNEAQ (reference sequence). The CDR3 runs to 12 residues. The CDR3 bases are TGTGCCAGCAGCGAAGTCTCCTACGAGCAGTACTTC. It codes for CASSEVSYEQYF.

This clone has only one observation. The V gene is TRBV19, the J gene TRBJ2-7, with 9 bases lining up with TRBD2. The germline gives CDR1 LNHDA, CDR2 SQIVND (reference sequence). V lost 6 bases, J lost 0 bases, and 6 bases stayed unmatched. The CDR3 totals 15 residues. CDR3 region: CASRRLADSSYEQYF. The DNA for the CDR3 is TGTGCCAGTAGGAGACTAGCGGATAGCTCCTACGAGCAGTACTTC.

The chain combines TRBV15 with TRBJ2-3; 10 bases align to TRBD2. CDR3 length: 16 residues. Germline CDR1 LNHNV, CDR2 YYDKDF (reference sequence). V shed 3 bases, J shed 5 bases, and the junction held 8 bases outside the gene matches. CDR3 in amino acids: CATSSHSSGRGDTQYF. CDR3 nucleotides: TGTGCCACCAGCAGTCATTCCAGCGGGAGGGGAGATACGCAGTATTTT.

V and J are TRBV15 and TRBJ2-7, with a weak D call TRBD1 (5 bases). The germline V gene has CDR1 LNHNV and CDR2 YYDKDF (reference sequence). Between the trimmed V and J ends, which lost 1 base and 3 bases, there was a span of 10 bases. This CDR3 is built from 14 residues. CDR3 in DNA: TGTGCCACCAGCAGAGCAGGGCTCAACTACGAGCAGTACTTC. It specifies CATSRAGLNYEQYF.

V usage is TRBV5-1 and J usage is TRBJ2-7; D is possibly TRBD1 (6 bases). Germline V gene data show CDR1 as SGHRS and CDR2 as YFSETQ. CDR3 length equals 14 residues. Trimming took off 3 bases at V and 6 bases at J, with 16 bases between the two ends. The CDR3 sequence: CASSWSQGKGEQYF. The CDR3 DNA sequence: TGCGCCAGCAGCTGGAGTCAGGGGAAAGGCGAGCAGTACTTC.

J is TRBJ2-1 and V is TRBV6-4; TRBD2 matches at 10 bases. The J segment lost 4 bases and the V segment lost 3 bases, leaving 3 bases of the junction unmatched. The germline V gene has CDR1 MRHNA and CDR2 SNTAGT. The CDR3 sequence is 15 residues long. In DNA form, the CDR3 reads TGTGCCAGCAGTGAAGAACTAGCGGGGTACAATGAGCAGTTCTTC. This sequence encodes CASSEELAGYNEQFF.

The J gene is TRBJ2-6, the V gene TRBV7-2; no clear D gene. Trimming cost V 2 bases and J 1 base, with 6 bases left between them. This CDR3 is built from 15 residues. Looked up from germline, CDR1 is SGHTA and CDR2 is FQGNSA. The CDR3 nucleotides are TGTGCCAGCAGCTTACGTCCGTCTGGGGCCAACGTCCTGACTTTC. Translated: CASSLRPSGANVLTF.

As to this clone: Other DNA sequences in the same sample also yield this CDR3. The chain employs TRBV29-1 and TRBJ2-3, with TRBD1 matching 7 bases. Germline CDR1 is SQVTM and CDR2 is ANQGSEA. After removal of 5 bases from V and 1 base from J, the junction contained 3 bases not matched to a gene. The CDR3 consists of 13 residues. The DNA for the CDR3 is TGCAGCGTTAGACAGGGCGGCACAGATACGCAGTATTTT. It yields the protein CSVRQGGTDTQYF.

This clone has just one count. The V gene is TRBV11-2, the J gene TRBJ2-7; perhaps TRBD1 as D (6 bases). With 4 bases removed from V and 2 bases from J, the gap between germline ends came to 15 bases. This CDR3 is 15 amino acids long. Germline CDR1 SGHAT, CDR2 FQNNGV. In DNA form, the CDR3 reads TGTGCCAGCAGCTCCCCCCGGGACACCACCTACGAGCAGTACTTC. This gives the protein CASSSPRDTTYEQYF.

This clone occurred a few times. The chain joins TRBV7-3 to TRBJ1-1; D might be TRBD1 (5 bases). This CDR3 has 17 amino acids. V shed 5 bases and J shed 3 bases, with 22 bases lying between them. Germline assignment: CDR1 SGHTA and CDR2 FQGTGA. The CDR3 spells CASSLRGTTSGDTEAFF. The CDR3 DNA sequence: TGTGCCAGCAGCCTTAGGGGAACTACTTCGGGGGACACTGAAGCTTTCTTT.

The sample holds a few counts of this clone. The J gene is TRBJ2-7, the V gene TRBV2; D not certain. CDR3 length: 12 amino acids. Germline CDR1 is SNHLY and CDR2 is FYNNEI. V gave up 1 base and J gave up 5 bases, with 6 bases separating them. CDR3 residues: CASSEVKHEQYF. The CDR3 DNA reads TGTGCCAGCAGTGAAGTAAAGCACGAGCAGTACTTC.

The chain has TRBV5-5 and TRBJ2-7, with D possibly TRBD1 on 5 matching bases. V was pared by 0 bases and J by 4 bases, with 5 bases between. CDR1 and CDR2 from the germline V gene are SGHKS and YYEKEE (reference sequence). This CDR3 is 12 amino acids long. CDR3 region: CASSLEGYEQYF. The CDR3 DNA is TGTGCCAGCAGCTTGGAGGGGTACGAGCAGTACTTC.